The rows below give T cell receptor beta chains drawn from one sample of a study of cytomegalovirus exposure and HLA in healthy donors. Measured with immunoSEQ multiplex PCR; TCRdb has only the in-frame clones, and not every one. The sample lists about 170,000 clones, more than 75% seen once, with roughly 1.4% in the top ten. The sequenced sample was PBMCs. These receptor sequences come from a woman in her 30s in good health and CMV-seronegative. Both conserved end residues are part of each CDR3. The order of the fields is J gene, D gene, clone size, V gene, CDR3 length, CDR3 protein, CDR3 DNA. D genes are given only for firm matches. Rows may omit the clone size; those that give it use once, few, many or a size class.

TRBJ2-7	TRBD2	NA	TRBV2	15	CASHSGTSGVYEQYF	TGTGCCAGCCACTCCGGGACTAGCGGGGTTTACGAGCAGTACTTC
TRBJ2-2	TRBD1	few	TRBV7-9	16	CASRTLGTGDTGELFF	TGTGCCAGCCGGACACTCGGGACAGGGGATACCGGGGAGCTGTTTTTT
TRBJ2-3	TRBD2	NA	TRBV2	17	CASSEARLAGGHGTQYF	TGTGCCAGCAGTGAAGCGCGGCTAGCGGGGGGGCATGGTACGCAGTATTTT
TRBJ2-3	TRBD2	NA	TRBV7-2	14	CASSFGTRTDTQYF	TGTGCCAGCAGCTTCGGGACTAGGACAGATACGCAGTATTTT
TRBJ2-1	TRBD2	once	TRBV11-2	15	CASSLDAGAYNEQFF	TGTGCCAGCAGCTTAGACGCGGGGGCCTACAATGAGCAGTTCTTC
TRBJ1-6	NA	NA	TRBV7-8	18	CASSLPRGEVSYNSPLHF	TGTGCCAGCAGCCTACCCCGGGGGGAAGTATCCTATAATTCACCCCTCCACTTT
TRBJ2-5	NA	NA	TRBV5-6	13	CASTGGFGKTQYF	TGTGCCAGCACCGGCGGGTTCGGCAAGACCCAGTACTTC
TRBJ2-1	NA	NA	TRBV11-2	16	CASSRNLTSSNNEQFF	TGTGCCAGCAGCCGAAATTTGACTAGTAGCAACAATGAGCAGTTCTTC
TRBJ2-3	NA	NA	TRBV27	16	CASAPTFSSRRHTQYF	TGTGCCAGCGCCCCTACGTTTAGCTCACGACGGCATACGCAGTATTTT
TRBJ2-7	NA	NA	TRBV13	18	CASSLGGRRGIPSYEQYF	TGTGCCAGCAGCTTAGGGGGCCGCAGGGGAATACCCTCCTACGAGCAGTACTTC
TRBJ2-3	TRBD2	NA	TRBV19	15	CASSWNGGERDTQYF	TGTGCCAGTAGTTGGAACGGGGGGGAGCGGGATACGCAGTATTTT
TRBJ1-1	NA	NA	TRBV10-3	14	CAISEWGDGTEAFF	TGTGCCATCAGTGAGTGGGGGGACGGCACTGAAGCTTTCTTT
TRBJ2-7	NA	NA	TRBV4-1	18	CASSQEVGGGLPPYEQYF	TGCGCCAGCAGCCAAGAAGTCGGGGGTGGACTACCTCCCTACGAGCAGTACTTC
TRBJ2-2	TRBD1	NA	TRBV10-2	18	CASSTGTGGLTDTGELFF	TGCGCCAGCAGCACCGGGACAGGGGGCCTGACAGACACCGGGGAGCTGTTTTTT
TRBJ2-7	TRBD1	NA	TRBV6-1	15	CASSTGTGSSYEQYF	TGTGCCAGCAGTACTGGGACAGGTAGCTCCTACGAGCAGTACTTC
TRBJ1-2	NA	NA	TRBV4-1	14	CASSPLREGYGYTF	TGCGCCAGCAGCCCCCTCAGGGAGGGGTATGGCTACACCTTC
TRBJ2-3	NA	NA	TRBV7-2	13	CASKRSRTDTQYF	TGTGCCAGCAAACGGAGCCGCACAGATACGCAGTATTTT
TRBJ2-7	TRBD1	NA	TRBV5-1	14	CASEDRVRNYEQYF	TGCGCCAGCGAGGACAGGGTCAGGAACTACGAGCAGTACTTC
TRBJ2-1	TRBD1	NA	TRBV7-9	16	CASSLHGTEPHNEQFF	TGTGCCAGCAGCTTACACGGGACAGAACCTCACAATGAGCAGTTCTTC
TRBJ2-7	NA	NA	TRBV2	13	CASSVFGGYEQYF	TGTGCCAGCAGTGTATTCGGGGGATACGAGCAGTACTTC
TRBJ2-7	TRBD1	NA	TRBV10-3	18	CAISAHRPGTVISYEQYF	TGTGCCATCAGTGCCCACCGTCCCGGGACAGTGATCTCCTACGAGCAGTACTTC
TRBJ1-4	NA	NA	TRBV2	15	CASSTGRSTNEKLFF	TGTGCCAGCAGCACAGGGAGATCAACTAATGAAAAACTGTTTTTT
TRBJ1-1	TRBD1	NA	TRBV6-1	12	CASRLQQGRAFF	TGTGCCAGCAGACTACAACAGGGGAGGGCTTTCTTT
TRBJ1-1	NA	NA	TRBV7-2	13	CASSLGLPAEAFF	TGTGCCAGCAGCTTGGGCCTTCCCGCTGAAGCTTTCTTT
TRBJ1-2	NA	NA	TRBV4-1	16	CASSQDETGGNYGYTF	TGCGCCAGCAGCCAAGATGAGACAGGAGGTAACTATGGCTACACCTTC
TRBJ2-5	NA	NA	TRBV29-1	11	CSVELAGTQYF	TGCAGCGTTGAACTAGCTGGGACCCAGTACTTC
TRBJ2-7	TRBD1	NA	TRBV5-1	14	CAGLCRDSSYEQYF	TGCGCCGGTCTATGCCGGGACAGCTCCTACGAGCAGTACTTC
TRBJ1-1	NA	NA	TRBV18	13	CASSLTPNTEAFF	TGTGCCAGCTCCCTAACCCCCAACACTGAAGCTTTCTTT
TRBJ1-2	TRBD1	NA	TRBV19	15	CASSTRQGVNYGYTF	TGTGCCAGTAGTACCCGACAGGGTGTAAACTATGGCTACACCTTC
TRBJ1-4	TRBD1	NA	TRBV7-2	17	CASSQPGTGGLDEKLFF	TGTGCCAGCAGCCAGCCCGGGACAGGGGGCCTCGATGAAAAACTGTTTTTT
TRBJ2-1	TRBD2	NA	TRBV14	19	CASSQVVTSGGTSWNEQFF	TGTGCCAGCAGCCAAGTCGTGACAAGCGGGGGTACATCGTGGAATGAGCAGTTCTTC
TRBJ2-7	NA	NA	TRBV15	14	CATSRDRGAYEQYF	TGTGCCACCAGCAGAGACAGGGGGGCCTACGAGCAGTACTTC
TRBJ1-2	TRBD1	NA	TRBV6-1	11	CASWTGEGYTF	TGTGCCAGCTGGACAGGGGAAGGCTACACCTTC
TRBJ1-6	NA	NA	TRBV7-9	13	CASSLASVSPLHF	TGTGCCAGCAGCTTAGCTTCGGTATCACCCCTCCACTTT
TRBJ1-1	TRBD1	NA	TRBV10-3	18	CAISYAPLNRGLNTEAFF	TGTGCCATCTCGTATGCCCCCCTCAACAGGGGGCTTAACACTGAAGCTTTCTTT
TRBJ2-3	TRBD1	NA	TRBV4-1	18	CASSQDVWGQGSTDTQYF	TGCGCCAGCAGCCAAGATGTCTGGGGACAGGGTAGCACAGATACGCAGTATTTT
TRBJ2-3	NA	NA	TRBV27	14	CASSLSIRADTQYF	TGTGCCAGCAGTTTATCGATTCGGGCAGATACGCAGTATTTT
TRBJ2-7	TRBD1	NA	TRBV4-3	15	CASSLWTGMKNEQYF	TGCGCCAGCAGCCTATGGACAGGGATGAAGAACGAGCAGTACTTC
TRBJ1-1	NA	NA	TRBV10-1	15	CASSEAGMVNTEAFF	TGCGCCAGCAGTGAGGCGGGGATGGTGAACACTGAAGCTTTCTTT
TRBJ2-2	NA	NA	TRBV12-5	18	CASGLSGGWVANTGELFF	TGTGCTAGTGGTTTGAGTGGGGGGTGGGTAGCGAACACCGGGGAGCTGTTTTTT
TRBJ1-1	NA	NA	TRBV5-6	14	CASNDGRGVTEAFF	TGTGCCAGCAACGACGGGAGAGGGGTCACTGAAGCTTTCTTT
TRBJ1-5	NA	NA	TRBV5-1	15	CASQPGDNFNQPQHF	TGCGCCAGCCAACCAGGGGATAACTTCAATCAGCCCCAGCATTTT
TRBJ1-1	NA	NA	TRBV25-1	15	CASSEMDRMNTEAFF	TGTGCCAGCAGTGAAATGGACAGAATGAACACTGAAGCTTTCTTT